This T cell receptor beta chain was documented in a study of T cells after yellow fever vaccination. MiXCR, run by TCRdb on the 5' RACE reads, gives a single entry per CDR3 protein. The profile shows approximately 170,000 distinct CDR3 sequences, approximately 10% of them singletons. Trimming removed 2 bases at V and 1 base at J, with 9 bases between. CDR3 size: 14 residues. CDR1 and CDR2 (germline): SGHTA, FQGNSA. The specimen comprised CD8+ T cells sorted from PBMCs, sampled 15 days after the yellow fever booster vaccination. The clonotype originates from a man younger than 30 who received the YFV17D yellow fever vaccine. The rearrangement uses TRBV7-2 and TRBJ2-7; D is unclear. CDR3 nucleotide sequence: TGTGCCAGCAGCTTACGTCCGGGTTCCTACGAGCAGTACGTC. Its protein product is CASSLRPGSYEQYV.